These 27 T cell receptor beta chains were sequenced from one sample in a study of T cells after yellow fever vaccination. Each CDR3 protein gets one entry after TCRdb re-called the 5' RACE reads with MiXCR. The sample carries roughly 100,000 distinct CDR3 sequences, 8% to 10% recorded once. Sequenced here: CD8+ T cells not binding an NS4B(214-222) dextramer, sorted from PBMCs, sampled approximately 15 days after the first yellow fever vaccination. These receptors came from a man between 18 and 29 years old who received the YFV17D yellow fever vaccine.

This clonotype was observed many times. This rearrangement joins TRBV7-6 to TRBJ2-4; 8 bases are shared with TRBD1. V trimming: 5 bases; J trimming: 4 bases; junction bases outside the gene matches: 13. In germline, CDR1 is SGHVS, CDR2 FNYEAQ. The CDR3 spans 17 residues. DNA of the CDR3: TGTGCCAGCAGCCAGCCGTTCCCCAGGGGGCCGAAAAACATTCAGTACTTC. As protein: CASSQPFPRGPKNIQYF.

The chain uses TRBV4-3 and TRBJ1-2; a weak D match, TRBD1 (5 bases). CDR3 length: 18 amino acids. V shed 0 bases and J shed 7 bases, with 24 bases lying between them. Germline values: CDR1 LGHNA, CDR2 YSLEER. This CDR3 is CASSQDFFWASGGLGYTF. The CDR3 DNA follows: TGCGCCAGCAGCCAAGATTTTTTTTGGGCCTCGGGGGGTCTTGGCTACACCTTC.

This clonotype was observed a few times. This chain connects TRBV7-6 to TRBJ1-6; 9 bases line up with TRBD1. The CDR3 covers 15 residues. The trim removed 6 bases at V and 7 bases at J, leaving 7 bases unmatched. Germline V gene data show CDR1 as SGHVS and CDR2 as FNYEAQ. The CDR3 reads CASRAGTGYNSPLHF. DNA for the CDR3: TGTGCCAGCAGAGCCGGGACAGGGTACAATTCACCCCTCCACTTT.

A few counts support this clonotype. This chain joins TRBV9 and TRBJ1-4, with D hard to call. The ends were cut back, 4 bases at V and 3 bases at J, with 13 bases in the middle. The CDR3 runs 15 residues. The germline V gene encodes CDR1 SGDLS and CDR2 YYNGEE. The CDR3 bases are TGTGCCAGCAGCCCACGGGAACGGGCTAATGAAAAACTGTTTTTT. Translation: CASSPRERANEKLFF.

The chain recombines TRBV4-1 with TRBJ2-7; TRBD1 matches at 9 bases. J gave up 0 bases and V 3 bases, and 3 bases lay outside the gene matches. CDR3 length: 15 residues. Per germline, CDR1 MGHRA and CDR2 YSYEKL. CDR3 in DNA: TGCGCCAGCAGCCAGGGACAGGGCAGCTCCTACGAGCAGTACGTC. Translating gives CASSQGQGSSYEQYV.

The gene calls are TRBV7-2 and TRBJ2-7; TRBD1 matches at 9 bases. Looked up from germline, CDR1 is SGHTA and CDR2 is FQGNSA. The CDR3 is made up of 16 amino acids. Trimming at V came to 4 bases and at J to 7 bases, leaving 14 bases not matched to a gene. The CDR3 loop is CASSSLGTGRAGEQYF. The CDR3 DNA is TGTGCCAGCAGCTCACTAGGGACAGGGCGGGCGGGTGAGCAGTACTTC.

This clonotype was observed a handful of times. The chain recombines TRBV27 with TRBJ1-2; the D is unclear. CDR1 is MNHEY, CDR2 SMNVEV, per germline (reference sequence). The V end was cut by 0 bases, the J end by 7 bases, with 9 bases between. CDR3 length equals 13 residues. CDR3 loop: CASSLSHAGGYTF. The CDR3 bases are TGTGCCAGCAGTTTATCCCATGCTGGTGGCTACACCTTC.

This clonotype has a count of ten or more. The CDR3 sequence: CAISVGQGRDEQYV. CDR3 DNA sequence: TGTGCCATCAGTGTGGGACAGGGGCGCGACGAGCAGTACGTC. The chain is built from TRBV10-3 and TRBJ2-7; 10 bases fit TRBD1. The CDR3 consists of 14 residues. CDR1 ENHRY and CDR2 SYGVKD come from the germline V gene. J was trimmed by 5 bases and V by 4 bases; bases with no gene match: 5.

The J gene is TRBJ1-4, the V gene TRBV4-2, with D perhaps TRBD1 (5 bases). V gave up 6 bases and J gave up 7 bases, with 15 bases separating them. This CDR3 is built from 14 residues. The germline V gene encodes CDR1 LGHNA and CDR2 YNFKEQ. CDR3 loop: CASRSRGAGEKLFF. In DNA form, the CDR3 reads TGTGCCAGCAGATCACGAGGGGCGGGTGAAAAACTGTTTTTT.

This clonotype was picked up many times. DNA of the CDR3: TGTGCCAGCAGTTTAGGAAGATACAATGAGCAGTTCTTC. It is translated as CASSLGRYNEQFF. The V and J genes are TRBV27 and TRBJ2-1; D is ambiguous. This CDR3 is built from 13 residues. The V gene lost 2 bases and the J gene lost 4 bases, with 6 bases spanning the gap. Per the germline V gene, CDR1 is MNHEY and CDR2 is SMNVEV (reference sequence).

This clonotype was detected only a few times. J is TRBJ2-5 and V is TRBV4-3; 10 bases agree with TRBD2. CDR3 length: 17 residues. With 0 bases clipped from V and 1 base from J, the junction kept 5 bases outside the gene matches. Germline CDR1 and CDR2: LGHNA and YSLEER. This CDR3 is CASSQDLLAGLQETQYF. The DNA for the CDR3 is TGCGCCAGCAGCCAAGACTTACTAGCGGGGCTCCAAGAGACCCAGTACTTC.

This clonotype has just a few counts. V gene TRBV7-6 combines with J gene TRBJ2-1; 14 bases map to TRBD2. V was pared by 5 bases and J by 6 bases, with 9 bases of the junction left unmatched. This CDR3 comprises 17 residues. Germline V CDR1 and CDR2: SGHVS, FNYEAQ. CDR3 in amino acids: CASSPIQTSGGGNEQFF. As DNA, the CDR3 is TGTGCCAGCAGCCCCATCCAGACTAGCGGGGGGGGCAATGAGCAGTTCTTC.

This clonotype was seen more than once but under ten times. The chain is built from TRBV29-1 and TRBJ2-5; TRBD2 matches 9 bases. The CDR3 contains 16 residues. From germline, CDR1 is SQVTM and CDR2 ANQGSEA. V lost 2 bases to trimming and J lost 1 base; unmatched junction nucleotides: 8. The CDR3 region is CSVELAGPQFQETQYF. Here the CDR3 DNA reads TGCAGCGTTGAACTAGCGGGGCCCCAATTCCAAGAGACCCAGTACTTC.

This clonotype turned up a few times. The junction departs from germline at one end; a sequencing error may be responsible. V is TRBV20-1 and J is TRBJ2-2, with D perhaps given as TRBD1 or TRBD2 (5 bases each). The CDR3 is made up of 17 amino acids. Per germline, CDR1 DFQATT and CDR2 SNEGSKA (reference sequence). The CDR3 DNA is TGCTGTGCTAGAGCCCCGGGACCCTCCTCTTACACCGGGGAGCTGTTTTTT. It specifies CCARAPGPSSYTGELFF.

This chain uses TRBV7-9 with TRBJ2-7; a possible D gene is TRBD2 (7 bases). Between the trimmed V and J ends, which lost 1 base and 7 bases, there was a span of 17 bases. Germline V gene data show CDR1 as SEHNR and CDR2 as FQNEAQ (reference sequence). The length of the CDR3 is 15 residues. The CDR3, as DNA: TGTGCCAGCAGCTTAGGCGTGGGGGGGCCGGGGGAGCAGTACTTC. Amino acids: CASSLGVGGPGEQYF.

This sequence joins TRBV4-1 and TRBJ1-1; 8 bases line up with TRBD1. Trimming took 0 bases from V and 4 from J; bases not matched to a gene: 7. This CDR3 is built from 16 residues. Germline CDR1 and CDR2: MGHRA and YSYEKL. The CDR3 nucleotides are TGCGCCAGCAGCCAAGAAGTCAGGGGGCTCGGCACTGAAGCTTTCTTT. Its translation: CASSQEVRGLGTEAFF.

This clonotype has only a few counts. This chain joins TRBV5-1 and TRBJ2-4, with D perhaps matching TRBD1 (7 bases). Deletions cut 4 bases from V and 2 bases from J, with 16 bases between. CDR3 length: 16 residues. Germline CDR1 SGHRS, CDR2 YFSETQ. The CDR3 DNA is TGCGCCAGCAGCATAGGACAGGACTACTCCAAAAACATTCAGTACTTC. Amino acid sequence: CASSIGQDYSKNIQYF.

This clonotype has just a few counts. V gene TRBV5-1 combines with J gene TRBJ2-5; the D is unclear. Trimming pared 0 bases from V and 5 bases from J, leaving 14 bases between. In germline, CDR1 is SGHRS, CDR2 YFSETQ. CDR3 length: 15 residues. This CDR3 reads CASSLGQALRETQYF. The CDR3 bases are TGCGCCAGCAGCTTGGGGCAGGCCCTTAGGGAGACCCAGTACTTC.

This clonotype has only a few counts. The CDR3 DNA reads as TGTGCCAGCAGCTTTCCGCCCTCCTACGAGCAGTACGTC. This translates into CASSFPPSYEQYV. The chain has TRBV5-5 and TRBJ2-7; D is unresolved. The V and J ends lost 2 bases and 0 bases respectively, with 6 bases between them. The germline CDR1 and CDR2 sequences are SGHKS and YYEKEE (reference sequence). This CDR3 spans 13 amino acids.

The chain links TRBV4-1 to TRBJ2-1; D not resolved. The ends were cut back, 4 bases at V and 7 bases at J, with 17 bases in the middle. The germline V gene has CDR1 MGHRA and CDR2 YSYEKL. There are 15 residues in the CDR3. The chain's CDR3 is CASSLQAFVANEQFF. The CDR3 coding sequence is TGCGCCAGCAGCCTTCAGGCCTTCGTAGCTAATGAGCAGTTCTTC.

This clonotype was seen a handful of times. The chain uses TRBV5-4 and TRBJ1-2; the D gene is possibly TRBD1 (6 bases). The CDR3 runs to 14 residues. Trimming stripped 0 bases from V and 4 bases from J, with 10 bases between. The germline V gene encodes CDR1 SGHNT and CDR2 YYREEE (reference sequence). The CDR3 bases are TGTGCCAGCAGCTTGGGACAGGACATCTATGGCTACACCTTC. This gives the protein CASSLGQDIYGYTF.

At least ten counts were recorded for this clonotype. The chain joins TRBV5-1 to TRBJ1-2; D remains unclear. Per the germline V gene, CDR1 is SGHRS and CDR2 is YFSETQ. Trimming removed 1 base from V and 6 bases from J, with 13 bases in between. The CDR3 totals 14 residues. CDR3 sequence (DNA): TGCGCCAGCAGCTTGCAGCAACCGGGCGATGGCTACACCTTC. Its protein is CASSLQQPGDGYTF.

This clonotype was detected ten times or more. The chain uses TRBV12-3 or TRBV12-4 and TRBJ1-2; possibly TRBD1 for D (5 bases). Trimming stripped 3 bases from V and 4 bases from J, with 6 bases between. This CDR3 comprises 12 residues. The CDR3: CASSLGPYGYTF. CDR3 nucleotide sequence: TGTGCCAGCAGTTTGGGACCCTATGGCTACACCTTC.

In its sample, this clonotype was seen a few times. V is TRBV5-4 and J is TRBJ2-7, with D possibly TRBD1 on 5 matching bases. This CDR3 comprises 13 residues. V was clipped by 5 bases and J by 1 base, with 10 bases between them. CDR1 is SGHNT and CDR2 is YYREEE in the germline V gene (reference sequence). For the CDR3, the DNA is TGTGCCAGCAGTTCCCCAGGGTCCTACGAGCAGTACGTC. Protein product: CASSSPGSYEQYV.

This clonotype came up a few times. The chain is built from TRBV5-6 and TRBJ2-7; 8 bases are shared with TRBD2. The germline V gene has CDR1 SGHDT and CDR2 YYEEEE. The CDR3 is made up of 16 amino acids. The J segment lost 5 bases and the V segment lost 0 bases, leaving 10 bases of the junction unmatched. This CDR3 is CASSLDFAGGLDEQYF. The CDR3 coding sequence is TGTGCCAGCAGCTTGGATTTTGCGGGGGGTCTCGACGAGCAGTACTTC.

The gene calls are TRBV6-5 and TRBJ1-2; D remains ambiguous. Trimming took 0 bases from V and 5 from J, leaving 10 bases between them. The CDR3 covers 14 residues. CDR1 MNHEY and CDR2 SVGAGI come from the germline V gene. The CDR3 protein is CASSYSGSRYGYTF. Here the CDR3 DNA reads TGTGCCAGCAGTTACTCAGGGTCTAGGTATGGCTACACCTTC.

The CDR3 coding sequence is TGTGCCAGCAGCTTAGAGTCAGGGGGATTTCAGCCCCAGCATTTT. This sequence encodes CASSLESGGFQPQHF. The chain links TRBV7-8 to TRBJ1-5; TRBD1 matches 7 bases. CDR1 and CDR2 from the germline V gene are SGHVS and FQNEAQ. This CDR3 comprises 15 residues. V lost 1 base, J lost 6 bases, and 6 bases stayed unmatched.